The entry below gives a single TCR beta chain sequence along with its context. The antigen is not known. Those patients picked for sequencing had displayed CD8+CD57+ cell expansion on flow cytometry. Everyone among the patients had severe acquired aplastic anemia. Each patient gave a blood sample that was collected before any therapy had been received. The sample originates from a study of CD8+CD57+ T cells in acquired aplastic anemia. Study-wide context: Isolated CD4+ and CD8+ cells, once sorted, yielded DNA averaging roughly 3.4 ug. Whole-study results and caveats: Patients had twenty-nine CD8+ CDR3 sequences in common with controls (the shared set).

The TCR beta profiling, which covered VDJ combination and CDR3 sequence, was carried out using genomic DNA as the template. TCRdb redid the calling of the reads with MiXCR, one entry per CDR3 protein. The data show around 170,000 distinct CDR3 sequences, less than 60% seen once. The CDR3 covers 14 residues. V was trimmed by 6 bases and J by 1 base, leaving 10 bases between them. Germline-derived CDR1 and CDR2 are LNHDA and SQIVND (reference sequence). The TCR was taken from a human donor with aplastic anemia. The sequenced sample was sorted CD4+, CD8+, or CD8+CD57+ T cells (not recorded which) from PBMCs. The rearrangement uses TRBV19 and TRBJ1-3; D gene uncertain. CDR3: CASSKQHSGNTIYF. The CDR3 bases are TGTGCCAGTAGCAAACAACATTCTGGAAACACCATATATTTT.